This TCR beta chain originates from a study of T cell changes during pregnancy in multiple sclerosis. Germline CDR1 LNHDA, CDR2 SQIVND (reference sequence). This CDR3 contains 15 residues. J gave up 2 bases and V 6 bases, and 7 bases lay outside the gene matches. Some clones are missing from TCRdb's copy, which holds only in-frame ones; the method was immunoSEQ multiplex PCR. The sample carries around 21,000 clones, 88% recorded once. This sequence was found in a female donor in good health, enrolled as a control in a pregnancy study. The chain couples TRBV19 to TRBJ2-3; 8 bases map to TRBD2. Sequenced here: CD8+ T cells from peripheral blood mononuclear cells, sampled in the third trimester of pregnancy. The CDR3 loop reads CASRLLAELTDTQYF. CDR3 DNA sequence: TGTGCCAGTAGGCTACTAGCGGAGCTCACAGATACGCAGTATTTT.